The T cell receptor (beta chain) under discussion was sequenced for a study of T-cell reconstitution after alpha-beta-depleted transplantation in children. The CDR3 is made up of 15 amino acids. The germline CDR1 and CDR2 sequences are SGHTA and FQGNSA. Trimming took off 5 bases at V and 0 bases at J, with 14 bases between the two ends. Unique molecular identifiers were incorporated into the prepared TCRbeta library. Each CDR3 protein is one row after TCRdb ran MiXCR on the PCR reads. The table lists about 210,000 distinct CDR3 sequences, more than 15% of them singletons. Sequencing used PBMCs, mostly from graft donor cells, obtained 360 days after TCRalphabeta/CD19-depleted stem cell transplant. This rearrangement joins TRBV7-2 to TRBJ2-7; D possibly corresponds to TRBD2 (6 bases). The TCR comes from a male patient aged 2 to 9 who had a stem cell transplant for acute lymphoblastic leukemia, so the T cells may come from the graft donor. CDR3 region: CASSPVRGISYEQYF. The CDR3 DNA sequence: TGTGCCAGCAGCCCGGTTCGGGGGATCTCCTACGAGCAGTACTTC.